This T cell receptor beta chain was recovered during a study of shared clonotypes between healthy human individuals. This CDR3 spans 14 amino acids. Germline CDR1 reads MNHNS; CDR2 reads SASEGT. After removal of 5 bases from V and 4 bases from J, the junction contained 3 bases not matched to a gene. This table comes from immunoSEQ multiplex PCR, and its TCRdb copy is limited to in-frame clones, with some not included. The data hold about 1 million clones, with about 70% observed a single time. This clone has more than one count but fewer than ten. The gene calls are TRBV6-1 and TRBJ1-5; 9 nucleotides match TRBD1. This TCR derives from a man aged 18 to 29 in good health. Input material: memory CD4+ T cells sorted from blood. Noted subset: CD45RA-negative fraction. CDR3 in amino acids: CASSKDRGNQPQHF. CDR3 DNA: TGTGCCAGCAGTAAAGACAGGGGGAATCAGCCCCAGCATTTT.